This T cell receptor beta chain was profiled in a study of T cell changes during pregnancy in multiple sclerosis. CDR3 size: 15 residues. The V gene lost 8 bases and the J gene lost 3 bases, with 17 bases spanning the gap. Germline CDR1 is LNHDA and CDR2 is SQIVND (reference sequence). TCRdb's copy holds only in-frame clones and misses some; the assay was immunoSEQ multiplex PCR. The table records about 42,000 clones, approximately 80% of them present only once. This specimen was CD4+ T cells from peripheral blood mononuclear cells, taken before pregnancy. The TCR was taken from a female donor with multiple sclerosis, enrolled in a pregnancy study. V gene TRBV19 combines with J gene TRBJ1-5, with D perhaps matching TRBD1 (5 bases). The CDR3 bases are TGTGCCAGTTCCGACCAGGGATACGACAATCAGCCCCAGCATTTT. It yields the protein CASSDQGYDNQPQHF.